This T cell receptor (beta chain) was sequenced for a study of blood T cell repertoires in COVID-19. Produced via immunoSEQ multiplex PCR; TCRdb's table is partial and in-frame only. The sample records about 150,000 clones, around 82% being singletons. The CDR3 is made up of 15 amino acids. Germline lookup yields CDR1 MDHEN and CDR2 SYDVKM. The J segment lost 7 bases and the V segment lost 5 bases, leaving 5 bases of the junction unmatched. The sequence was obtained from a man between 60 and 75 years old with acute or convalescent COVID-19. The specimen sequenced was peripheral blood. The chain uses TRBV28 and TRBJ2-1; 13 positions match TRBD2. CDR3 coding DNA: TGTGCCAGCAGTCCTGGGACTAGCGGGACTAATGAGCAGTTCTTC. Its protein is CASSPGTSGTNEQFF.